Reported below is one T cell receptor beta chain. What it binds is unknown. The data were obtained in a study of shared clonotypes between healthy human individuals. Here immunoSEQ multiplex PCR was the method, and the copy in TCRdb shows in-frame clones only, minus some. The table includes more than 1.2 million clones, 98% detected once. Study-wide findings and caveats: Clonotype sharing levels among donors were expected to vary with sequencing depth.

The receptor was isolated from a man in his thirties or forties in good health. Source material: naive CD4+ T cells sorted from blood. Documented subset: CD45RA+ positively selected.

CDR3 in DNA: TGTGCCAGCAGTCTACAATCTGGAAACACCATATATTTT. This encodes CASSLQSGNTIYF. The chain is built from TRBV5-5 and TRBJ1-3; the D is unclear. The CDR3 totals 13 residues. Trimming left V 5 bases short and J 1 base short, with 7 bases between. Per germline, CDR1 SGHKS and CDR2 YYEKEE (reference sequence).